This T cell receptor beta chain emerged from a study of cytomegalovirus exposure and HLA in healthy donors. Study conclusions and caveats: One later analysis, an examination of the 100 to 150 validation repertoires, found that first-cohort TCR clusters tended to co-occur in them. The authors listed over 150 TCR beta chains as cytomegalovirus-associated. In vitro checks showed that three CMV-associated chains really do target CMV antigens.

Donors came from a validation cohort of over 100 subjects, distinct from the first 666-subject cohort. Trimming left V 4 bases short and J 2 bases short, with 11 bases between. The CDR3 is 14 residues long. The V gene's germline CDR1 is LGHNA and CDR2 YNFKEQ. This clone was detected only a few times. Its antigen is unidentified. Data came from immunoSEQ multiplex PCR; TCRdb stores just in-frame clones and leaves some out. The data hold some 150,000 clones, with around 90% observed a single time. This chain uses TRBV4-2 with TRBJ1-1; D perhaps matches TRBD1 (6 bases). The sample comprised PBMCs. This TCR came from a man aged 18 to 29 in good health and CMV-seropositive. This chain's CDR3 is CASSRRDTNTEAFF. Here the CDR3 DNA reads TGTGCCAGCAGCCGCCGGGACACCAACACTGAAGCTTTCTTT.